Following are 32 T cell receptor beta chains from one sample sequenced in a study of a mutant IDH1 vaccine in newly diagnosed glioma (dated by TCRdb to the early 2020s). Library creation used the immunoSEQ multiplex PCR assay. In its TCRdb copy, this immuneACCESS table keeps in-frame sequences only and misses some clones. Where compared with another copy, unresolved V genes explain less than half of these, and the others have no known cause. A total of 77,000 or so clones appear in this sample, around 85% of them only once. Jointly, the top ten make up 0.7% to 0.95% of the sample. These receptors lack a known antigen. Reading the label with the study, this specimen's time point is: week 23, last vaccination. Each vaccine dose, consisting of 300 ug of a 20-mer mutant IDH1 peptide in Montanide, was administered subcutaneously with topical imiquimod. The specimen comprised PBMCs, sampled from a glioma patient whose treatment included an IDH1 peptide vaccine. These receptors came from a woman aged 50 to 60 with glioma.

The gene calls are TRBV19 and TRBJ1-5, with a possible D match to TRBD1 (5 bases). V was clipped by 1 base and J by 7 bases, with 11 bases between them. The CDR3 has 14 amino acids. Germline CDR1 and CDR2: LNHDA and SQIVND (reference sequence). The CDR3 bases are TGTGCCAGTAGTATAGCTTATGGGGACCAGCCCCAGCATTTT. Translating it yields CASSIAYGDQPQHF.

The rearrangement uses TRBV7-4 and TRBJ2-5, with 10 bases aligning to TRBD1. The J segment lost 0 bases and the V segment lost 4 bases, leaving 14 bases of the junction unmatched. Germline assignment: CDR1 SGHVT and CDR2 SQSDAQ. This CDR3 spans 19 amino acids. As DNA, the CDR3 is TGTGCCAGCAGCTCGACTCCGGGACAGGGGTCAACGTACCAAGAGACCCAGTACTTC. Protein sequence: CASSSTPGQGSTYQETQYF.

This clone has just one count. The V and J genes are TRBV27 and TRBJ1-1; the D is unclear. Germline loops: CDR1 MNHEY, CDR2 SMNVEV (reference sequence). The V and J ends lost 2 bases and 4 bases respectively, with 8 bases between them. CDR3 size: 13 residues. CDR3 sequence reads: CASSLRGATEAFF. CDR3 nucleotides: TGTGCCAGCAGTTTACGGGGAGCCACTGAAGCTTTCTTT.

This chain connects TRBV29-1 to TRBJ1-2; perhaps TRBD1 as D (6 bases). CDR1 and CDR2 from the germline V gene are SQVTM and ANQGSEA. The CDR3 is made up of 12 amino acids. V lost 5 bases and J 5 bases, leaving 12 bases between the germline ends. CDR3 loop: CSVSLTGYGYTF. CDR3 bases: TGCAGCGTTAGCTTGACAGGTTATGGCTACACCTTC.

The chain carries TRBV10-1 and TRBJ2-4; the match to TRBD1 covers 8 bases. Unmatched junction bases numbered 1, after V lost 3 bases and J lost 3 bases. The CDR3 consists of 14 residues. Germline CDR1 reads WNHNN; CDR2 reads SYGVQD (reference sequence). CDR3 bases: TGCGCCAGCAGTGAAACAGGGGGCAAAAACATTCAGTACTTC. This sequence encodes CASSETGGKNIQYF.

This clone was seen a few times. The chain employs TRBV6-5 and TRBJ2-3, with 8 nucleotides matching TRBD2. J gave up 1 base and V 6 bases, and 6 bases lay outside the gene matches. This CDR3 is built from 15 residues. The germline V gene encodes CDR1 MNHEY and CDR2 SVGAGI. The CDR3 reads CASSRGGVGTDTQYF. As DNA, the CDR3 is TGTGCCAGCAGCCGGGGGGGAGTGGGCACAGATACGCAGTATTTT.

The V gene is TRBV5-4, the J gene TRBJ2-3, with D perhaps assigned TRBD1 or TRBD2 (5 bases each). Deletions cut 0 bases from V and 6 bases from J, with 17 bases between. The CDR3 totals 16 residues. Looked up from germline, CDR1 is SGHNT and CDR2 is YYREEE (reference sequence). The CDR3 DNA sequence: TGTGCCAGCAGCTTGGAAGGTCCCTCGGGGCCGGATACGCAGTATTTT. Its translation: CASSLEGPSGPDTQYF.

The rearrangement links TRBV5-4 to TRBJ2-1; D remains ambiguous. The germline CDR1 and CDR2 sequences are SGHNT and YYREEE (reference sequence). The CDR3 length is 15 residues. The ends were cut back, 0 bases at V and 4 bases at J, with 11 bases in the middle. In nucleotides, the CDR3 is TGTGCCAGCAGCTTGGCACTGGGTCCTTACAATGAGCAGTTCTTC. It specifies CASSLALGPYNEQFF.

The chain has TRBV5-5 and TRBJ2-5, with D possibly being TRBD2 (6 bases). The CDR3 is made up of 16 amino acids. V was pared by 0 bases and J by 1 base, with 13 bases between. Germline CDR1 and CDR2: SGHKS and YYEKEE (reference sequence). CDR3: CASSLAGGIGQETQYF. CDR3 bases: TGTGCCAGCAGCTTGGCGGGCGGGATTGGCCAAGAGACCCAGTACTTC.

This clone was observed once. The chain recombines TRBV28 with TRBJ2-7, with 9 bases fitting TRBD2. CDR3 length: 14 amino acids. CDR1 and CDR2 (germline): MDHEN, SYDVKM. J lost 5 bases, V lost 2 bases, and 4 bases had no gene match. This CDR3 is CASSLAGGPDEQYF. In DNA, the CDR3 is TGTGCCAGCAGTTTAGCGGGAGGGCCTGACGAGCAGTACTTC.

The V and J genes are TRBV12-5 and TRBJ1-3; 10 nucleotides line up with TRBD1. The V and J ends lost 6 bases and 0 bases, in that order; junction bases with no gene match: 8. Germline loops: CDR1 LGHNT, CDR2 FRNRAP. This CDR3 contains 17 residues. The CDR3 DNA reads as TGTGCTAGTGGGACCGGGACAGGGGAACCCTCTGGAAACACCATATATTTT. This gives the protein CASGTGTGEPSGNTIYF.

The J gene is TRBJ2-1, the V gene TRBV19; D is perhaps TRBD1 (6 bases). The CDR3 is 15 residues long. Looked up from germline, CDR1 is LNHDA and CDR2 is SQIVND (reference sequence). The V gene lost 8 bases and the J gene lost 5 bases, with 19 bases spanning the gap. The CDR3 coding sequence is TGTGCCAGTTCGGACAGCCCCAGCGGCCACAATGAGCAGTTCTTC. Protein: CASSDSPSGHNEQFF.

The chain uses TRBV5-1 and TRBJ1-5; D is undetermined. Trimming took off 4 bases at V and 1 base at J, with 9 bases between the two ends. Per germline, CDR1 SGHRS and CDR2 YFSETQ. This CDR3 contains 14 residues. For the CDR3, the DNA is TGCGCCAGCAGCCCGGGAGTCAGCAATCAGCCCCAGCATTTT. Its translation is CASSPGVSNQPQHF.

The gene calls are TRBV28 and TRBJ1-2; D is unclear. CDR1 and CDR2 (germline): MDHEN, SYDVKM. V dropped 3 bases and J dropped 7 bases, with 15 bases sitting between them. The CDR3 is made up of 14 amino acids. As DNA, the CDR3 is TGTGCCAGCAGTTTCACAAGGGAACAAAGTGGCTACACCTTC. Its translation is CASSFTREQSGYTF.

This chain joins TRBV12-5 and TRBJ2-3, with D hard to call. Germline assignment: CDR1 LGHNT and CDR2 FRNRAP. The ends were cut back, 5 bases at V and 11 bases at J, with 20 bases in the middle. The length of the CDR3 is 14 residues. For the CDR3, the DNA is TGTGCTAGTGGTCAGCCGGGCCCCCAGAACCAGCAGTATTTT. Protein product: CASGQPGPQNQQYF.

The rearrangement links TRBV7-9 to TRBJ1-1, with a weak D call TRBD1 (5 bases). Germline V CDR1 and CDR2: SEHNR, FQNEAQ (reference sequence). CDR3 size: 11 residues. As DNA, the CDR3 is TGTGCGGGACGCCAAGGGGCTGAAGCTTTCTTT. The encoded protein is CAGRQGAEAFF.

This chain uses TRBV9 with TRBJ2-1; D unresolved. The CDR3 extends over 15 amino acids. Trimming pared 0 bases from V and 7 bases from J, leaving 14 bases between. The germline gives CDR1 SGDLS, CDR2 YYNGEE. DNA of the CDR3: TGTGCCAGCAGCGTAGAAGGACGACCGAGGAATGAGCAGTTCTTC. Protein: CASSVEGRPRNEQFF.

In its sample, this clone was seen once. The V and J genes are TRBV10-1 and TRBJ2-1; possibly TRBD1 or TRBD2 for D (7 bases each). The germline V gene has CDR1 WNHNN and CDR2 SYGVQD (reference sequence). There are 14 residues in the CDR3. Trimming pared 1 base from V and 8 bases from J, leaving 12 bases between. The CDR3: CASSEFQGGYEQFF. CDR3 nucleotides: TGCGCCAGCAGTGAGTTCCAGGGGGGGTATGAGCAGTTCTTC.

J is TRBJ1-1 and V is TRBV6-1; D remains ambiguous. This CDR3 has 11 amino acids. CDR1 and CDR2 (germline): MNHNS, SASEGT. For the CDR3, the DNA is TGTGCAGGTGAGACAAACACTGAAGCTTTCTTT. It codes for CAGETNTEAFF.

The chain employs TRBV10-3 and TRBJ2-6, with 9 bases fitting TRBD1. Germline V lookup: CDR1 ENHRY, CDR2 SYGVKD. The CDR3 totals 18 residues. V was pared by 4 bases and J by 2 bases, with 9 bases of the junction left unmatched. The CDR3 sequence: CAISADPGQGTGANVLTF. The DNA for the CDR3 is TGTGCCATCAGTGCCGACCCGGGACAGGGTACTGGGGCCAACGTCCTGACTTTC.

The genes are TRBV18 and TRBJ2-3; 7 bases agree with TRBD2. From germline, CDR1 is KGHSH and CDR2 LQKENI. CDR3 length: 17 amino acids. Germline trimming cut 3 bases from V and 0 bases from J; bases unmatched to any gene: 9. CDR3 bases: TGTGCCAGCTCACCGGTTTTAGCGGGCGCTAGCACAGATACGCAGTATTTT. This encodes CASSPVLAGASTDTQYF.

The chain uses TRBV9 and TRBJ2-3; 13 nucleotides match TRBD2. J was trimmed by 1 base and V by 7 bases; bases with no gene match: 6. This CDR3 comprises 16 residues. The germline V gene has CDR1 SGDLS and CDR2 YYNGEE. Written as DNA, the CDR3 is TGTGCCAGCGCGCACGGACTAGCGGGAGGCACAGATACGCAGTATTTT. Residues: CASAHGLAGGTDTQYF.

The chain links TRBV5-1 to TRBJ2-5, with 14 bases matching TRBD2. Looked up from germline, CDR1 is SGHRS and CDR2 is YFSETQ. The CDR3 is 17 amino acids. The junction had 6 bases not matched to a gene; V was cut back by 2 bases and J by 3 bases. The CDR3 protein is CASSFAVGLAGEETQYF. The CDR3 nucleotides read TGCGCCAGCAGCTTTGCGGTGGGACTAGCGGGGGAAGAGACCCAGTACTTC.

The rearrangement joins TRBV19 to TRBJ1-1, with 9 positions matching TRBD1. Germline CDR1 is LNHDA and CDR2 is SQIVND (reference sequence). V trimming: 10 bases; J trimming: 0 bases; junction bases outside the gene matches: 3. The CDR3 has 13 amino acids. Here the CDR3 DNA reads TGTGCCATCCGGGACAGGGTGAACACTGAAGCTTTCTTT. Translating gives CAIRDRVNTEAFF.

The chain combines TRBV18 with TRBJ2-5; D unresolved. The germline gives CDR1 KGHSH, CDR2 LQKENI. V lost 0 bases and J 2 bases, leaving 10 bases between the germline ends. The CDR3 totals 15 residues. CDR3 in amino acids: CASSPPSRQQETQYF. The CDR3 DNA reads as TGTGCCAGCTCACCACCCTCCCGCCAGCAAGAGACCCAGTACTTC.

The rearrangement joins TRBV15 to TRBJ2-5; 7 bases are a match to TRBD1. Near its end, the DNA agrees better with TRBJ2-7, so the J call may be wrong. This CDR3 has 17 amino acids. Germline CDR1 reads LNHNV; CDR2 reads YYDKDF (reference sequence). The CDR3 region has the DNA TGTGCCACCAGCAGAGATCCGGTAACAGGGGTGGCCTACGAGCAGTACTTC. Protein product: CATSRDPVTGVAYEQYF.

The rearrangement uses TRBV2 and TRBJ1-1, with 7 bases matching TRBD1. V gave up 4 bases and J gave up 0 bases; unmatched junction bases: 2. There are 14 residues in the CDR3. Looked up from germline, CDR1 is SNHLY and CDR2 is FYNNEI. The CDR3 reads CASSVTGVNTEAFF. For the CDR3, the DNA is TGTGCCAGCAGTGTTACAGGGGTGAACACTGAAGCTTTCTTT.

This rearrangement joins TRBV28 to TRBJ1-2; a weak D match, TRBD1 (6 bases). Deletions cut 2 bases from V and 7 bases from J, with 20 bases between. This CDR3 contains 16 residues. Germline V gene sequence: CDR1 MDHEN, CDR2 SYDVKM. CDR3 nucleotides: TGTGCCAGCAGTTTAACAGGTGGGGGCCTTTGGATTGGCTACACCTTC. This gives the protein CASSLTGGGLWIGYTF.

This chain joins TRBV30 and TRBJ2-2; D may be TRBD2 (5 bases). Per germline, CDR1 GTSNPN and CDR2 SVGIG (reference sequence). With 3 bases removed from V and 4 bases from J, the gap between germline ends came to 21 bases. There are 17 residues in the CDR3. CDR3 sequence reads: CAWRTRTRVWVTGELFF. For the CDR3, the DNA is TGTGCCTGGAGGACCCGTACGAGGGTCTGGGTCACCGGGGAGCTGTTTTTT.

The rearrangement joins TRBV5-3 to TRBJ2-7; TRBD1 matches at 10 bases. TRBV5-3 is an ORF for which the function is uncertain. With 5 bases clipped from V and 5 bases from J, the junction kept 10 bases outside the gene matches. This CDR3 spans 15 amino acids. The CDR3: CARSPPGTGVNEQYF. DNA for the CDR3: TGTGCCAGAAGTCCCCCCGGGACAGGGGTCAACGAGCAGTACTTC.

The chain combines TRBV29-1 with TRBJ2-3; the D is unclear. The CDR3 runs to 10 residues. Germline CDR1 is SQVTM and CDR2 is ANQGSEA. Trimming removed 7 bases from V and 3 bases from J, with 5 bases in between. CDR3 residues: CSGLTDTQYF. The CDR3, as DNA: TGCAGCGGCCTTACAGATACGCAGTATTTT.

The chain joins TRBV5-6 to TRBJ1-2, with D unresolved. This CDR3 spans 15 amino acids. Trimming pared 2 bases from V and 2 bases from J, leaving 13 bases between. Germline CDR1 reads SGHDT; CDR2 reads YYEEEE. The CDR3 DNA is TGTGCCAGCAGCTTTCAAGAGGTCCCGAACTATGGCTACACCTTC. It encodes CASSFQEVPNYGYTF.